One T cell receptor beta chain is described in this entry. Its antigen remains unidentified. Looked up from germline, CDR1 is SGHTA and CDR2 is FQGNSA. After removal of 5 bases from V and 2 bases from J, the junction contained 13 bases not matched to a gene. The length of the CDR3 is 18 residues. This entry belongs to a study of T cell repertoires in cytomegalovirus infection. At the level of the study: Alongside well-studied HLA-B-restricted CMV epitopes, recently identified HLA-C-restricted CMV epitopes were also used. From public TCR beta signatures came an indication of both CMV infection and matching HLA type.

TCRdb recomputed calls from the reads with MiXCR, one row per CDR3 protein. The table lists a few hundred thousand distinct CDR3 sequences, under 45% of them singletons, with 48% in the top ten. The sequencing used cultured PBMCs, collected from culture after CMV antigen stimulation. This sequence originates from a human donor in good health (CMV status not recorded). Some clones in this sample may be carry-over from other donors' samples. The chain links TRBV7-2 to TRBJ2-2, with 8 bases aligning to TRBD1. CDR3 in DNA: TGTGCCAGCAGCCCCCGATCCCGGACAGGGATTAACACCGGGGAGCTGTTTTTT. Its protein is CASSPRSRTGINTGELFF. The full variable domain, with the rest looked up from reference TRBV7-2 and TRBJ2-2, is GAGVSQSPSNKVTEKGKDVELRCDPISGHTALYWYRQSLGQGLEFLIYFQGNSAPDKSGLPSDRFSAERTGGSVSTLTIQRTQQEDSAVYLCASSPRSRTGINTGELFFGEGSRLTVL.